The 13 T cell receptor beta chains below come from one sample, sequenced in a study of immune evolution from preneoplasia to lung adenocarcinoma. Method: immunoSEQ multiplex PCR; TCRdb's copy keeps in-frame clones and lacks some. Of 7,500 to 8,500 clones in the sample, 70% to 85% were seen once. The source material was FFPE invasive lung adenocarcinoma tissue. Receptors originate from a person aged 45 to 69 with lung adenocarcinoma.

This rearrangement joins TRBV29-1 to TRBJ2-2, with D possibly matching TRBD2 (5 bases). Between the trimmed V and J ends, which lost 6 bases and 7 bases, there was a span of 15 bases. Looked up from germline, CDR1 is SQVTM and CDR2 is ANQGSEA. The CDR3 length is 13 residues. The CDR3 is CSVTTAVLGELFF. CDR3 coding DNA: TGCAGCGTGACTACAGCAGTTCTCGGGGAGCTGTTTTTT.

The CDR3 loop is CATSFRSGANVLTF. The CDR3 nucleotides are TGTGCCACCAGCTTTCGTTCTGGGGCCAACGTCCTGACTTTC. The chain employs TRBV15 and TRBJ2-6; D is ambiguous. Germline loops: CDR1 LNHNV, CDR2 YYDKDF (reference sequence). CDR3 size: 14 residues. V shed 5 bases and J shed 1 base, with 6 bases lying between them. The full variable domain, in which reference TRBV15 and TRBJ2-6 provide the parts outside the CDR3, is DAMVIQNPRYQVTQFGKPVTLSCSQTLNHNVMYWYQQKSSQAPKLLFHYYDKDFNNEADTPDNFQSRRPNTSFCFLDIRSPGLGDTAMYLCATSFRSGANVLTFGAGSRLTVL.

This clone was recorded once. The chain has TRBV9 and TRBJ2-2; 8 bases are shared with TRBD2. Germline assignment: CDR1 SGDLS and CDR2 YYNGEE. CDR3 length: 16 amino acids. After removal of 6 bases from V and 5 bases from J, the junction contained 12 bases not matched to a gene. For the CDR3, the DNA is TGTGCCAGCACCCCCGGGAGGGCGGCTGGGACCGGGGAGCTGTTTTTT. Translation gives CASTPGRAAGTGELFF.

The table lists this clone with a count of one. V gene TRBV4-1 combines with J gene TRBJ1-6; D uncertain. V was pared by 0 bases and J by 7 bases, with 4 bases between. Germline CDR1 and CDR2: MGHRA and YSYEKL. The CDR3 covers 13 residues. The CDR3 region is CASSQEDNSPLHF. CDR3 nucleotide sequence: TGCGCCAGCAGCCAAGAGGACAATTCACCCCTCCACTTT.

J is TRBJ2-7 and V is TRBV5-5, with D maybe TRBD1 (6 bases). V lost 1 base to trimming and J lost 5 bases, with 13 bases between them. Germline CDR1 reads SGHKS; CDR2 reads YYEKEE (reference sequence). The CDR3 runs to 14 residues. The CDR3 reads CASSLSQGIDEQYF. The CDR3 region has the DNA TGTGCCAGCAGCTTGAGTCAGGGGATCGACGAGCAGTACTTC.

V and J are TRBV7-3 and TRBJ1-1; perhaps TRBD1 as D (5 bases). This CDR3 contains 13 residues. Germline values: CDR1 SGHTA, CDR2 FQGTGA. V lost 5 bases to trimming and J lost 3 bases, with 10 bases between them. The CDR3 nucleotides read TGTGCCAGCAGCCCCCTGGGGGACACTGAAGCTTTCTTT. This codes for CASSPLGDTEAFF.

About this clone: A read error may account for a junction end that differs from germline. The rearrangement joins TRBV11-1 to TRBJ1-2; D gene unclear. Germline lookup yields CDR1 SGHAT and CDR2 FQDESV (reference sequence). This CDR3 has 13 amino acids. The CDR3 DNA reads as TGTGCCAGCAGCTTCACAGTTGATGGGAACGCGGCCTTC. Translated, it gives CASSFTVDGNAAF.

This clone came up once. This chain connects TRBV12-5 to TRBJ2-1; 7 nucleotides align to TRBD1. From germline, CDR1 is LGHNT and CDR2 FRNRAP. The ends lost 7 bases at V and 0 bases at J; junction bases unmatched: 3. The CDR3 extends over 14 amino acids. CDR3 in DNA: TGTGCTAGTGAGGGACAGAGCTCCTACAATGAGCAGTTCTTC. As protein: CASEGQSSYNEQFF. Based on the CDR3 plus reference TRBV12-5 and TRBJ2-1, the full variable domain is DARVTQTPRHKVTEMGQEVTMRCQPILGHNTVFWYRQTMMQGLELLAYFRNRAPLDDSGMPKDRFSAEMPDATLATLKIQPSEPRDSAVYFCASEGQSSYNEQFFGPGTRLTVL.

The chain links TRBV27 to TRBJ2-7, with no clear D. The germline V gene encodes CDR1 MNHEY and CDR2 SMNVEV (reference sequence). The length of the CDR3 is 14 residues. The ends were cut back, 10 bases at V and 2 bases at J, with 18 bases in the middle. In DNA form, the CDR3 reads TGTGCCACCAGGTCCCAAATATCTGCCTACGAGCAGTACTTC. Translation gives CATRSQISAYEQYF.

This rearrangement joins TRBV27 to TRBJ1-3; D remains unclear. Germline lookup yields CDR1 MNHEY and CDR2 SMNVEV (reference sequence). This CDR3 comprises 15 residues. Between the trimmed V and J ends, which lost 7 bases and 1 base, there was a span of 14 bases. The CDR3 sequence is CASIGWGASGNTIYF. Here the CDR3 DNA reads TGTGCCAGCATTGGCTGGGGAGCGTCTGGAAACACCATATATTTT.

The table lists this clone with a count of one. CDR3 sequence (DNA): TGCGCCAGCAGCTTGGGAGGGAGCTCCTACAATGAGCAGTTCTTC. Translation gives CASSLGGSSYNEQFF. The chain combines TRBV5-1 with TRBJ2-1, with a weak D call TRBD2 (5 bases). Germline assignment: CDR1 SGHRS and CDR2 YFSETQ. The ends were cut back, 0 bases at V and 0 bases at J, with 7 bases in the middle. The CDR3 is made up of 15 amino acids.

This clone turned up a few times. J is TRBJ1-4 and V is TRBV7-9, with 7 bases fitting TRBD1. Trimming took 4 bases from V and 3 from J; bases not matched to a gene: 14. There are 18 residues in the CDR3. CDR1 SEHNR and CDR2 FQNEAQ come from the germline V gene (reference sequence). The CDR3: CASSSTDRAVVSNEKLFF. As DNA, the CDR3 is TGTGCCAGCAGCTCTACCGACAGGGCGGTAGTGTCTAATGAAAAACTGTTTTTT.

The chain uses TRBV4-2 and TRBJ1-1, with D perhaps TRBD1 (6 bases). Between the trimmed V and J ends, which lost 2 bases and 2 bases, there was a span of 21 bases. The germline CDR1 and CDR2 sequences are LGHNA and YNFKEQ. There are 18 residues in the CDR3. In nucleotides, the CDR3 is TGTGCCAGCAGCCAACCGCCCGGGACACTCTCATCTAACACTGAAGCTTTCTTT. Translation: CASSQPPGTLSSNTEAFF.